This TCR beta chain was profiled in a study of cytomegalovirus exposure and HLA in healthy donors (dated by TCRdb to 2016 to 2017). General notes on the study: An earlier analysis of several hundred of the donors reported approximately 260 Gb of sequence data and approximately 120 million unique TCR beta sequences obtained from around 170 million T cells. Approximately 310 gigabases of sequencing data and 70 million to 85 million unique TCR sequences were included in an early release covering 550 to 650 HLA-typed donors. HLA typing covered class I and class II loci at four-digit resolution. The T cell repertoires of some 700 subjects were profiled by immunosequencing and related to cytomegalovirus serostatus. The later analysis used no new phenotypic data to find candidate immune exposures, relying instead on TCR beta sequences and their occurrence across donors. Of the approximately 400 genotyped donors, around 81% fell in the genetic ancestry cluster associated with self-reported Caucasian donors. In a later analysis, previously published TCR beta repertoires from 666 donors were re-analyzed and high-resolution HLA genotyping was added so that TCR occurrence patterns could be studied. Donor age, sex, ethnicity and CMV serostatus were compiled alongside the repertoire data. Typing coverage differed by locus: A, B, C, DRB1 and DQB1 were typed in roughly 620-640 donors, DQA1 in 500 to 550, DPA1 in approximately 610, and DPB1 in 400 to 490. All discovery cohort repertoires had been generated using a single sequencing platform. In an earlier analysis of several hundred of the donors, high-throughput TCR beta sequencing was used to judge whether each TCR beta V gene segment behaved as functional or pseudogenic. Among 350 to 400 genotyped donors of the cohort, an average of about 240,000 unique TCR beta nucleotide sequences were sequenced per donor, around 18% of them non-productive. Roughly 5 DR-DQ haplotypes were handled as single units for association and clustering, since linkage in the cohort was strong. A separate validation cohort of approximately 120 different subjects was used in addition to the 666-subject first cohort. The aim of the study was to test whether cataloging public T cell receptors could identify signatures of past pathogen exposure. A later genetic analysis took genome-wide SNP genotypes for about three fifths of the 666 donors and used that subset as a discovery cohort. To predict cytomegalovirus infection status, the study brought together high-throughput TCR immunosequencing, statistical association of individual TCRs with disease status, and machine learning.

CDR1 LNHNV and CDR2 YYDKDF are derived from the germline V gene (reference sequence). The V end loses 8 bases and the J end loses 6 bases, and a stretch of 16 bases separates them. From the cysteine up to the phenylalanine, the CDR3 has a length of 13 residues. The CDR3 DNA has 39 bases and is translated from base 1. This clone was seen a handful of times. No antigen is known for it. Per-base qualities were not stored, and no clone one base away is much larger. Libraries came from the immunoSEQ multiplex PCR assay. For the multiplex PCR, a mixture combining 60 forward primers for TCR Vbeta segments and 13 reverse primers for TCR Jbeta segments was used. The CDR3 region of rearranged TCR beta genes was amplified from genomic DNA by a multiplex PCR assay. Amplified TCR beta libraries were sequenced as 87-base-pair reads on the Illumina HiSeq System. The published analysis was carried out like this. Across the 600 to 700 repertoires, a later analysis counted tens of millions of unique TCR beta chains, about 10 million of which were shared by at least two donors. To remove PCR and sequencing errors, raw reads were error-corrected and collapsed into unique sequences using a nearest-neighbor algorithm that merged closely related sequences. V, D and J gene segments were assigned by aligning CDR3 sequences to IMGT reference sequences. For a sequence to be retained, a match of at least six nucleotides was required to both a V gene segment and a J gene segment. Rearrangements were classified as productive when the CDR3 lacked stop codons and remained in frame with V and J, and all other rearrangements were classified as non-productive. Following IMGT convention, CDR3 was defined as the stretch from the second conserved V-encoded cysteine up to the conserved J-encoded phenylalanine. The earlier analysis of about 610 of the donors excluded sequences that lacked an unambiguous match to a single V gene segment. In an earlier analysis of some 590 of the donors, a V segment was called functional when productive rearrangements were above 56.7%, and segregating when the standard deviation between donors exceeded 5%. A statistical classification framework was built to diagnose cytomegalovirus status from the catalog of TCR beta chain sequences. A later analysis assigned V and J genes by comparing TCR nucleotide sequences with IMGT/GENE-DB human TR gene sequences. Using the TCRdist pipeline, a later analysis assigned CDR3 sequences along with most-parsimonious VDJ recombination scenarios. In a later analysis, each TCR beta chain was defined by its CDR3 amino acid sequence together with its V-gene family, and reads lacking a unique V-gene family were excluded. A later analysis removed nearly 600 highly shared, low-generation-probability nucleotide sequences to deal with suspected cross-contamination and a sequencing artifact. A later analysis calculated a clonal expansion index for each public chain from normalized within-repertoire ranks of inferred template counts. In a later analysis, generation probabilities were computed using a VDJ recombination model fitted to out-of-frame rearrangements, and the results were checked against IGoR. Hypergeometric tests were used in a later analysis to score TCR-TCR, TCR-HLA and TCR-CMV co-occurrence, with a repertoire-size bias correction applied to the TCR pairs. In a later analysis, false discovery rates were estimated by permuting HLA or CMV assignments 20 times. In a later analysis, co-occurring TCRs were grouped using DBSCAN, with TCRdist sequence similarity added in when clustering inside HLA-allele-positive subsets. For co-occurrence clustering, repertoires with fewer than 30,000 or more than 120,000 public chains were excluded, along with roughly 5 repertoires with anomalous nucleotide sharing. In its TCRdb copy, this immuneACCESS table keeps in-frame sequences only and misses some clones. Where compared with another copy, unresolved V genes explain less than half of these, and the others have no known cause. V, J and clone size derive from that table, while D and trimming were established from the DNA sequence. The sample contains 55,000 or so clones, around three quarters of them found a single time. Less than 1.5% of the sample is taken by the ten largest.

Beyond this particular receptor, the publication reports: A later analysis associated 15,000 to 20,000 TCR beta sequences with specific HLA alleles at a false discovery rate of 0.05. The cohort was sequenced for TCR beta chains only, and without alpha or paired-chain data the features that could be detected were limited. The 87-base-pair reads could not distinguish some IMGT-functional V segments, including TRBV6-2 and TRBV6-3, so those segments were excluded. A group of highly shared sequence variants was considered likely to be a technical artifact of the sequencing pipeline. In a later analysis, TCR association rates were found to vary across HLA loci, with the most associated TCRs seen for DRB1 alleles and the fewest for HLA-C alleles. According to a later analysis, most CMV-associated TCR beta chains appeared to be HLA-restricted, and the HLA associations seemed to be driven largely by CMV exposure. The classifier was reported to diagnose cytomegalovirus status with high specificity and sensitivity in both the original cohort and the validation cohort. Across donors, most TCR sequences were observed very rarely, whereas some public TCRs were present in many individuals. The authors suggested that the approach could potentially be extended to other disease states and immunological phenotypes. In an earlier analysis of under 600 of the donors, most TCR beta V segments were observed in productive rearrangements about 90% or about 30% of the time, broadly matching IMGT annotations. Compared with the approximately 670-donor mean, donors in an Asian-associated ancestry cluster had fewer N-insertions in productive TCRs, according to a later genetic analysis. For the cohort, immune exposure information was limited to CMV serostatus. A further reported finding was that TCR beta sequences accurately predicted the HLA-A and HLA-B alleles for most subjects in the first cohort. In the study, around 150 TCR beta chains were listed as associated with cytomegalovirus. Correlated functional status among segregating V segments might reflect linkage disequilibrium, but an unknown experimental factor could not be ruled out. When HLA alleles, especially DR and DQ, strongly co-occurred, attributing TCR associations to individual alleles was difficult. Several of the top co-occurrence clusters appeared to be linked to parvovirus B19, influenza, CMV and Epstein-Barr virus, according to a later analysis. Because HLA typing was missing for some donors at each locus, association tests included only the typed subset. Because counts were too low, about 18 rarely observed V segments, including chromosome 9 orphons, were excluded from the earlier analysis of a few hundred of the donors. The presence/absence analyses assumed that sequencing depth was roughly uniform across donors, and that assumption may not be true. A later genetic analysis associated a missense DCLRE1C variant with V-gene and J-gene trimming of TCR beta chains, and an independent cohort replicated the association. In vitro tests confirmed that three of the cytomegalovirus-associated TCR beta chains recognize cytomegalovirus antigens. In a later analysis, HLA-associated TCR beta chains were found to be more clonally expanded and to have lower generation probabilities than equally common non-associated chains.

In total, 666 healthy bone marrow donors made up the cohort. All cohort members were sampled while nominally healthy, although unrecorded immune exposures were likely present. The donor tested CMV seronegative, placing the donor among the approximately 360 seronegative members of the cohort. Each donor provided a peripheral blood sample, and peripheral blood mononuclear cells were used for TCR beta sequencing. Genomic DNA extraction from the blood cell samples was performed with the Qiagen DNeasy Blood Extraction Kit. The chain links TRBV15 with TRBJ1-2; D gene: possibly TRBD1, on 5 matching bases. This TCR was recovered from a female donor in good health and CMV-seronegative. Input material: PBMCs. The sequence in DNA is TGTGCCACCGATGGGATCGGGGGGAATGGCTACACCTTC. Its product reads: CATDGIGGNGYTF.